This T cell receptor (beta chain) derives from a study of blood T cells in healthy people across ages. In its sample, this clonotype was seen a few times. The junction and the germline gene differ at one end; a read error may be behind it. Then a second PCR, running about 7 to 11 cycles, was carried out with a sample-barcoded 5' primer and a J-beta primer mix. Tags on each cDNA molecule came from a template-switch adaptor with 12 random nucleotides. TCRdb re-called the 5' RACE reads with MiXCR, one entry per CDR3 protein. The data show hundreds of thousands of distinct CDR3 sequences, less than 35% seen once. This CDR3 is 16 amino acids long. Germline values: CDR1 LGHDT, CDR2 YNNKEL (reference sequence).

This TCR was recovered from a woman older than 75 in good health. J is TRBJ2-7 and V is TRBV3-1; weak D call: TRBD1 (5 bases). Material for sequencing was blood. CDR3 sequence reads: CAGSQGHPGEAYEQYF. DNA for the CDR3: TGTGCCGGCAGCCAAGGACACCCAGGAGAAGCCTACGAGCAGTACTTC.